Following are 32 T cell receptor beta chains from one sample sequenced in a study of cytomegalovirus exposure and HLA in healthy donors. PCR amplification relied on 60 Vbeta primers (plus 13 Jbeta primers). This table comes from immunoSEQ multiplex PCR, and its TCRdb copy is limited to in-frame clones, with some not included. The sample lists tens of thousands of clones; 75% to 85% were seen once. Material for sequencing was PBMCs. The receptor set was obtained from a woman between 18 and 29 years old in good health and CMV-seronegative.

The V call is TRBV7-2, the J call TRBJ1-2, with D possibly TRBD1 on 5 matching bases. Germline CDR1 SGHTA, CDR2 FQGNSA. V was cut by 4 bases and J by 8 bases, with 17 bases left in between. The CDR3 length is 14 residues. CDR3 nucleotide sequence: TGTGCCAGCAGCTCCGGACCTCAGGGATCCGGCTACACCTTC. Residues: CASSSGPQGSGYTF.

The J gene is TRBJ2-7, the V gene TRBV18; unclear D gene. The V and J ends lost 0 bases and 5 bases respectively, with 8 bases between them. The CDR3 is 13 residues long. Germline V gene lookup returns CDR1 KGHSH and CDR2 LQKENI. The CDR3 DNA follows: TGTGCCAGCTCACCACCGCCGAGCCACGAGCAGTACTTC. It codes for CASSPPPSHEQYF.

The chain has TRBV9 and TRBJ2-5, with 7 positions matching TRBD1. The CDR3 length is 14 residues. The germline V gene has CDR1 SGDLS and CDR2 YYNGEE. V lost 4 bases, J lost 6 bases, and 9 bases stayed unmatched. The CDR3 nucleotides are TGTGCCAGCAGCCTCAGACAGGGAATAAAGACCCAGTACTTC. Its protein is CASSLRQGIKTQYF.

The J gene is TRBJ2-2, the V gene TRBV30; no clear D. V was pared by 4 bases and J by 1 base, with 7 bases between. This CDR3 has 13 amino acids. CDR1 GTSNPN and CDR2 SVGIG come from the germline V gene (reference sequence). The CDR3 spells CAWMRLNTGELFF. The CDR3 nucleotides are TGTGCCTGGATGAGATTGAACACCGGGGAGCTGTTTTTT.

The rearrangement uses TRBV27 and TRBJ2-7; 8 nucleotides line up with TRBD2. CDR3 length equals 13 residues. CDR1 is MNHEY, CDR2 SMNVEV, per germline (reference sequence). Trimming took 8 bases from V and 4 from J; bases not matched to a gene: 7. CDR3 protein: CASAAGGGYEQYF. The CDR3, as DNA: TGTGCCAGCGCCGCGGGAGGAGGGTACGAGCAGTACTTC.

The CDR3 nucleotides read TGCGCCAGCAGCCAAGAACCCAGGGGCGTTAATGAAAAACTGTTTTTT. Protein product: CASSQEPRGVNEKLFF. V gene TRBV4-3 combines with J gene TRBJ1-4; D possibly corresponds to TRBD1 (6 bases). Trimming stripped 0 bases from V and 4 bases from J, with 12 bases between. CDR3 length equals 16 residues. CDR1 and CDR2 (germline): LGHNA, YSLEER.

The rearrangement links TRBV29-1 to TRBJ2-2, with TRBD1 as a possible D gene (5 bases). CDR1 is SQVTM, CDR2 ANQGSEA, per germline. V lost 1 base and J lost 0, with 9 bases in between. This CDR3 is 15 amino acids long. CDR3 amino acids: CSVEGTRSNTGELFF. Here the CDR3 DNA reads TGCAGCGTTGAAGGGACAAGGTCGAACACCGGGGAGCTGTTTTTT.

This clone is labeled as medium-sized. The chain links TRBV6-6 to TRBJ2-1; TRBD1 agrees at 7 bases. V lost 8 bases to trimming and J lost 9 bases; unmatched junction nucleotides: 16. CDR1 MNHNY and CDR2 SVGAGI come from the germline V gene (reference sequence). This CDR3 contains 15 residues. CDR3 DNA sequence: TGTGCCAGCTTCTTCTACCGACAGGGTGAGTCTGAGCAGTTCTTC. Amino acids: CASFFYRQGESEQFF.

The CDR3: CSVEKLRDDTEAFF. CDR3 DNA: TGCAGCGTTGAGAAGTTGAGGGATGACACTGAAGCTTTCTTT. The chain couples TRBV29-1 to TRBJ1-1; D gene ambiguous. The CDR3 contains 14 residues. The V gene lost 3 bases and the J gene lost 3 bases, with 14 bases spanning the gap. Germline V gene data show CDR1 as SQVTM and CDR2 as ANQGSEA.

The chain is built from TRBV2 and TRBJ2-6; TRBD2 is a possible D gene (5 bases). The CDR3 is 13 amino acids. Trimming cost V 7 bases and J 3 bases, with 7 bases left between them. The germline V gene encodes CDR1 SNHLY and CDR2 FYNNEI. The CDR3 loop reads CASKEVGANVLTF. The CDR3 DNA reads TGTGCCAGCAAGGAGGTTGGGGCCAACGTCCTGACTTTC.

V and J are TRBV4-1 and TRBJ2-7; tentatively, D is TRBD2 (5 bases). In germline, CDR1 is MGHRA, CDR2 YSYEKL. Trimming stripped 1 base from V and 4 bases from J, with 14 bases between. The CDR3 length is 15 residues. CDR3 loop: CASSQAQREIYEQYF. For the CDR3, the DNA is TGCGCCAGCAGCCAAGCCCAGAGGGAAATTTACGAGCAGTACTTC.

The V gene is TRBV5-1, the J gene TRBJ1-2, with D unresolved. Trimming removed 2 bases at V and 0 bases at J, with 8 bases between. This CDR3 is built from 14 residues. Germline V gene sequence: CDR1 SGHRS, CDR2 YFSETQ. CDR3 region: CASSFGTANYGYTF. In DNA form, the CDR3 reads TGCGCCAGCAGCTTCGGAACAGCTAACTATGGCTACACCTTC.

CDR3: CASSIPTGTRETQYF. The CDR3 DNA follows: TGTGCCAGTAGTATACCGACAGGCACAAGGGAGACCCAGTACTTC. The V gene is TRBV19, the J gene TRBJ2-5; TRBD1 might be the D (6 bases). Trimming stripped 2 bases from V and 5 bases from J, with 15 bases between. The CDR3 consists of 15 residues. Germline lookup yields CDR1 LNHDA and CDR2 SQIVND (reference sequence).

The rearrangement joins TRBV5-1 to TRBJ1-6; TRBD1 aligns across 7 bases. Losses at the gene ends were 4 bases for V and 5 bases for J; bases not matched to a gene: 9. The CDR3 totals 16 residues. Germline values: CDR1 SGHRS, CDR2 YFSETQ. Written as DNA, the CDR3 is TGCGCCAGCAGCGTCTCACAGGGGAATGATAATTCACCCCTCCACTTT. This translates into CASSVSQGNDNSPLHF.

This clone showed up just once. This chain uses TRBV5-4 with TRBJ2-2; 7 bases are a match to TRBD1. The CDR3 has 14 amino acids. The germline V gene has CDR1 SGHNT and CDR2 YYREEE (reference sequence). Trimming cost V 7 bases and J 3 bases; bases outside gene matches: 6. This chain's CDR3 is CASQGGSHTGELFF. The CDR3 bases are TGTGCCAGCCAAGGGGGCTCCCACACCGGGGAGCTGTTTTTT.

In this sample, this clone turned up a few times. This chain uses TRBV7-2 with TRBJ2-5; TRBD2 matches 11 bases. Germline CDR1 and CDR2: SGHTA and FQGNSA. This CDR3 has 15 residues. J lost 7 bases, V lost 4 bases, and 8 bases had no gene match. The CDR3 bases are TGTGCCAGCAGCTATTATAGCGGGAGGGCGGGGACCCAGTACTTC. As protein: CASSYYSGRAGTQYF.

The chain is built from TRBV29-1 and TRBJ1-4; possibly TRBD1 for D (6 bases). The V gene lost 4 bases and the J gene lost 5 bases, with 11 bases spanning the gap. Germline V gene sequence: CDR1 SQVTM, CDR2 ANQGSEA. The CDR3 contains 13 residues. CDR3 DNA: TGCAGCGTTGCCGGGACACCGAATGAAAAACTGTTTTTT. Encoded protein: CSVAGTPNEKLFF.

The chain links TRBV6-4 to TRBJ2-3; weak D call: TRBD2 (5 bases). With 6 bases removed from V and 0 bases from J, the gap between germline ends came to 16 bases. This CDR3 comprises 16 residues. The germline V gene encodes CDR1 MRHNA and CDR2 SNTAGT. The CDR3 DNA follows: TGTGCCAGCAGCCCACTCCCGGGGAAAAGCACAGATACGCAGTATTTT. Translation: CASSPLPGKSTDTQYF.

The chain couples TRBV5-1 to TRBJ1-2; D remains unclear. CDR3 length: 13 amino acids. The V gene lost 0 bases and the J gene lost 4 bases, with 7 bases spanning the gap. Germline lookup yields CDR1 SGHRS and CDR2 YFSETQ. CDR3 bases: TGCGCCAGCAGCTTGGGGGAGAGCTATGGCTACACCTTC. Its translation is CASSLGESYGYTF.

The rearrangement joins TRBV19 to TRBJ1-2; 8 nucleotides align to TRBD1. CDR3 size: 16 residues. Germline assignment: CDR1 LNHDA and CDR2 SQIVND (reference sequence). With 6 bases clipped from V and 4 bases from J, the junction kept 13 bases outside the gene matches. The CDR3: CASSRMGQVRGYGYTF. The CDR3 bases are TGTGCCAGTAGCAGAATGGGACAGGTTCGCGGCTATGGCTACACCTTC.

For this clone: Sequence at one end of the junction differs from germline and may be a read error. This rearrangement joins TRBV15 to TRBJ1-1; no reliable D call. The germline gives CDR1 LNHNV, CDR2 YYDKDF (reference sequence). The CDR3 is 14 amino acids. The CDR3 DNA reads as TGTGCCACCAGCAGAGATCGGGTGGTGGGAGAAGCCTTCTTT. This translates into CATSRDRVVGEAFF.

As for this clone: The junction differs from germline at one of its ends, possibly a read error. The rearrangement joins TRBV4-3 to TRBJ1-2; 8 bases are a match to TRBD1. The germline gives CDR1 LGHNA, CDR2 YSLEER. This CDR3 has 18 residues. CDR3 sequence: CASSPGQVKGYGNYGYPF. In DNA, the CDR3 is TGCGCCAGCAGCCCGGGACAGGTAAAGGGTTACGGGAACTATGGCTACCCCTTC.

This clone was seen a handful of times. The chain recombines TRBV7-9 with TRBJ2-7; 7 bases map to TRBD1. In germline, CDR1 is SEHNR, CDR2 FQNEAQ (reference sequence). The CDR3 sequence is 15 residues long. The ends lost 6 bases at V and 3 bases at J; junction bases unmatched: 11. In DNA, the CDR3 is TGTGCCAGCAGGCCCCGGGACAGAGGCTTCTACGAGCAGTACTTC. This sequence encodes CASRPRDRGFYEQYF. Full variable domain (missing parts from reference TRBV7-9 and TRBJ2-7): DTGVSQNPRHKITKRGQNVTFRCDPISEHNRLYWYRQTLGQGPEFLTYFQNEAQLEKSRLLSDRFSAERPKGSFSTLEIQRTEQGDSAMYLCASRPRDRGFYEQYFGPGTRLTVT.

The rearrangement joins TRBV27 to TRBJ1-1; 7 bases line up with TRBD1. J gave up 5 bases and V 6 bases, and 12 bases lay outside the gene matches. Germline CDR1 is MNHEY and CDR2 is SMNVEV (reference sequence). The CDR3 covers 15 residues. CDR3 region: CASREVRGTGTEAFF. In nucleotides, the CDR3 is TGTGCCAGCAGGGAGGTCAGGGGGACGGGGACTGAAGCTTTCTTT.

This chain links TRBV27 with TRBJ1-1; 9 bases map to TRBD1. The CDR3 spans 16 residues. The V gene end was trimmed by 5 bases and the J gene end by 4 bases; junction bases not matched to a gene: 11. Germline V gives CDR1 MNHEY, CDR2 SMNVEV (reference sequence). The CDR3 sequence: CASSKDRGERGTEAFF. The DNA for the CDR3 is TGTGCCAGCAGTAAGGACAGGGGCGAAAGGGGCACTGAAGCTTTCTTT.

The chain combines TRBV9 with TRBJ1-6; perhaps TRBD1 as D (6 bases). The V gene lost 0 bases and the J gene lost 5 bases, with 18 bases spanning the gap. CDR3 length: 18 amino acids. Looked up from germline, CDR1 is SGDLS and CDR2 is YYNGEE. CDR3: CASSVGRQGKDHNSPLHF. Written as DNA, the CDR3 is TGTGCCAGCAGCGTAGGCAGGCAGGGGAAGGACCATAATTCACCCCTCCACTTT.

This chain uses TRBV27 with TRBJ2-5; 7 bases line up with TRBD2. The CDR3 loop spans 16 amino acids. V lost 5 bases to trimming and J lost 5 bases; unmatched junction nucleotides: 14. Looked up from germline, CDR1 is MNHEY and CDR2 is SMNVEV (reference sequence). This chain's CDR3 is CASSPFFAGVGETQYF. DNA of the CDR3: TGTGCCAGCAGTCCTTTTTTTGCGGGAGTCGGGGAGACCCAGTACTTC.

Only one count was recorded for this clone. The chain links TRBV10-3 to TRBJ2-2, with 8 bases fitting TRBD2. This CDR3 has 14 amino acids. Trimming at V came to 10 bases and at J to 2 bases, leaving 6 bases not matched to a gene. Germline V gives CDR1 ENHRY, CDR2 SYGVKD. CDR3 DNA sequence: TGTGCCACCAGACTAGCGCCCAACACCGGGGAGCTGTTTTTT. This translates into CATRLAPNTGELFF.

V usage is TRBV10-3 and J usage is TRBJ2-2; 10 positions agree with TRBD2. V lost 6 bases and J lost 6; bases outside the gene matches: 10. This CDR3 has 16 amino acids. CDR1 is ENHRY and CDR2 is SYGVKD in the germline V gene. The DNA for the CDR3 is TGTGCCATCAGCCCTCTAGCGGGAGATATCGCCGGGGAGCTGTTTTTT. Its translation: CAISPLAGDIAGELFF.

This clone was counted only a few times. Distinct nucleotide sequences in the sample also encode this CDR3. The genes are TRBV2 and TRBJ2-1; 7 positions agree with TRBD2. CDR1 and CDR2 (germline): SNHLY, FYNNEI. J was trimmed by 4 bases and V by 5 bases; bases with no gene match: 2. The CDR3 is 13 amino acids. DNA of the CDR3: TGTGCCAGCAGTCTAGCGGATTACAATGAGCAGTTCTTC. This gives the protein CASSLADYNEQFF. The variable domain in full, completed from reference TRBV2 and TRBJ2-1, reads EPEVTQTPSHQVTQMGQEVILRCVPISNHLYFYWYRQILGQKVEFLVSFYNNEISEKSEIFDDQFSVERPDGSNFTLKIRSTKLEDSAMYFCASSLADYNEQFFGPGTRLTVL.

The CDR3 here is CASSQEPAGRTEAFF. The CDR3 DNA sequence: TGCGCCAGCAGCCAAGAACCGGCGGGGCGAACTGAAGCTTTCTTT. The gene calls are TRBV4-1 and TRBJ1-1, with D perhaps matching TRBD1 (5 bases). Trimming removed 0 bases from V and 5 bases from J, with 13 bases in between. Germline V CDR1 and CDR2: MGHRA, YSYEKL. The CDR3 extends over 15 amino acids.

The V gene is TRBV7-3, the J gene TRBJ2-3; 8 nucleotides agree with TRBD2. CDR1 is SGHTA, CDR2 FQGTGA, per germline. The CDR3 is 14 residues long. V dropped 5 bases and J dropped 3; count of bases not matched to a gene: 4. The CDR3 protein is CASSPGLATDTQYF. The CDR3 DNA reads as TGTGCCAGCAGCCCCGGACTAGCTACAGATACGCAGTATTTT.